Listed here is a single TCR beta chain. Its matching antigen is unknown. This may stem from a read error, because a much larger clone lies one nucleotide away. These data belong to a study of post-analysis software for immune sequencing data. Study-wide findings and caveats: Among 4 or 5 TRBV segments more frequent in patients than controls were TRBV5-6, TRBV5-1 and TRBV20-1.

Deletions cut 7 bases from V and 5 bases from J, with 18 bases between. The germline V gene has CDR1 SGHTA and CDR2 FQGNSA. This CDR3 has 15 amino acids. Unique molecular identifiers were built into the TCR beta cDNA libraries. Via MiXCR, TCRdb re-called the PCR reads, giving one row per CDR3 protein. The sample carries some 690,000 distinct CDR3 sequences, 55% to 60% recorded once. The specimen sequenced was blood. This sequence originates from a girl aged 2 to 10 with multiple sclerosis. The J gene is TRBJ2-1, the V gene TRBV7-2; D is unresolved. Written as DNA, the CDR3 is TGTGCCAGCACCCCTTCAAATCAGATCCACAATGAGCAGTTCTTC. Translated: CASTPSNQIHNEQFF.